Presented here are 17 T cell receptor beta chains from one specimen sequenced in a study of T cells in Graves' hyperthyroidism and ophthalmopathy. Researchers took RNA transcripts and amplified the TCR beta CDR3 regions from them. The study used the HTBI primer set for a first-round RT-PCR of the TCR CDR3. TCRdb re-derived calls from the multiplex PCR reads in MiXCR, one entry per CDR3 protein. This sample has hundreds of thousands of distinct CDR3 sequences, with 17% found just once. Source material: blood. The source is a young woman with Graves' ophthalmopathy.

Comment on this clonotype: Possible read error: a much larger clone is one base away. J is TRBJ2-3 and V is TRBV20-1; 7 positions match TRBD2. The CDR3 totals 16 residues. CDR1 and CDR2 from the germline V gene are DFQATT and SNEGSKA (reference sequence). CDR3 coding DNA: TGCCGTGCTAGAGATCGCGCGGGAGTCAACACAGATACGCAGTATTTT. This sequence encodes CRARDRAGVNTDTQYF.

This chain links TRBV3-1 with TRBJ1-5, with 8 bases lining up with TRBD1. The ends lost 4 bases at V and 9 bases at J; junction bases unmatched: 8. Germline CDR1 reads LGHDT; CDR2 reads YNNKEL (reference sequence). The CDR3 totals 14 residues. CDR3 loop: CASSLSTGGGPQHF. DNA for the CDR3: TGTGCCAGCAGCCTATCCACAGGGGGTGGGCCCCAGCATTTT.

The rearrangement links TRBV6-5 to TRBJ1-2, with 10 nucleotides matching TRBD1. The germline V gene has CDR1 MNHEY and CDR2 SVGAGI. Unmatched junction bases numbered 8, after V lost 2 bases and J lost 8 bases. This CDR3 spans 15 amino acids. CDR3 bases: TGTGCCAGCAGTTACGAGACAGGGGGCCTCCGAGGCTACACCTTC. Amino acid sequence: CASSYETGGLRGYTF.

CDR3: CASTPSRDTYGYTF. CDR3 in DNA: TGTGCCAGCACCCCAAGCCGGGACACCTATGGCTACACCTTC. The chain has TRBV7-2 and TRBJ1-2; D perhaps matches TRBD1 (6 bases). CDR1 is SGHTA, CDR2 FQGNSA, per germline. The length of the CDR3 is 14 residues. Trimming took off 7 bases at V and 4 bases at J, with 16 bases between the two ends.

This clonotype was recorded once. The chain links TRBV28 to TRBJ1-2; 8 bases map to TRBD1. With 6 bases clipped from V and 3 bases from J, the junction kept 9 bases outside the gene matches. Germline V gene data show CDR1 as MDHEN and CDR2 as SYDVKM. The CDR3 length is 15 residues. CDR3 sequence: CASSQDREVDYGYTF. CDR3 DNA: TGTGCCAGCAGCCAGGACAGGGAGGTTGACTATGGCTACACCTTC.

This clonotype was observed at least ten times. The J gene is TRBJ2-3, the V gene TRBV11-3, with D possibly TRBD2 on 5 matching bases. Per germline, CDR1 SGHNT and CDR2 YENEEA. The CDR3 covers 14 residues. The V end was cut by 4 bases, the J end by 4 bases, with 12 bases between. The CDR3 region is CASSSEGTPDTQYF. DNA of the CDR3: TGTGCCAGCAGCTCAGAGGGTACCCCAGATACGCAGTATTTT.

In the case of this clonotype: Possible read error: a much larger clone is one base away. The V gene is TRBV28, the J gene TRBJ2-2; a weak D match, TRBD1 (7 bases). This CDR3 is 14 amino acids long. Germline CDR1 reads MDHEN; CDR2 reads SYDVKM. CDR3 nucleotides: TGTGCCAGCAGGACAGGGTCAAACACCGGGGGGCTGTTTTTT. It yields the protein CASRTGSNTGGLFF.

This clonotype was picked up a small number of times. The chain is built from TRBV25-1 and TRBJ2-5; TRBD1 matches at 7 bases. The CDR3 extends over 17 amino acids. In germline, CDR1 is MGHDK, CDR2 SYGVNS. Trimming cost V 2 bases and J 4 bases; bases outside gene matches: 13. CDR3 sequence reads: CASSEPSEGATGETQYF. In nucleotides, the CDR3 is TGTGCCAGCAGTGAACCCTCAGAGGGGGCAACGGGAGAGACCCAGTACTTC.

This clonotype was seen at least ten times. The chain recombines TRBV7-3 with TRBJ2-1; TRBD2 is a possible D gene (6 bases). Trimming removed 2 bases at V and 7 bases at J, with 21 bases between. Per germline, CDR1 SGHTA and CDR2 FQGTGA. This CDR3 is 17 amino acids long. CDR3 loop: CASSLGLAGGRSNEQFF. Written as DNA, the CDR3 is TGTGCCAGCAGCTTAGGGTTAGCCGGGGGTCGGTCGAATGAGCAGTTCTTC.

This clonotype was picked up many times. Since a much larger clone is just one base distant, this may be a read error. V usage is TRBV6-4 and J usage is TRBJ1-1, with D possibly being TRBD1 (5 bases). The germline V and J ends were trimmed by 2 bases and 1 base, with 5 bases remaining between them. This CDR3 is 13 amino acids long. The germline V gene has CDR1 MRHNA and CDR2 SNTAGT. The CDR3, as DNA: TGTGCCAGCAGTGACAGGGGGAACACTGAAGCTTTCTTT. Residues: CASSDRGNTEAFF.

This clonotype appeared many times. This chain connects TRBV30 to TRBJ1-2, with 11 bases fitting TRBD1. V trimming: 0 bases; J trimming: 3 bases; junction bases outside the gene matches: 12. This CDR3 has 18 amino acids. Germline lookup yields CDR1 GTSNPN and CDR2 SVGIG (reference sequence). The CDR3 nucleotides are TGTGCCTGGAGTGTACGAATCAGACGGGGACAGGGGGACTATGGCTACACCTTC. Amino acids: CAWSVRIRRGQGDYGYTF.

In its sample, this clonotype was seen many times. V is TRBV20-1 and J is TRBJ1-1; tentative D call: TRBD1 (5 bases). This CDR3 region has 11 residues. Germline V lookup: CDR1 DFQATT, CDR2 SNEGSKA (reference sequence). Deletions cut 6 bases from V and 8 bases from J, with 13 bases between. The CDR3: CSANRQGEAFF. The CDR3 region has the DNA TGCAGTGCGAACCGCCAGGGAGAAGCTTTCTTT.

The chain carries TRBV2 and TRBJ1-2, with D possibly TRBD1 on 5 matching bases. CDR1 and CDR2 (germline): SNHLY, FYNNEI. The CDR3 consists of 14 residues. The V end lost 8 bases, the J end lost 8 bases, and 21 bases lay between the germline ends. Here the CDR3 reads CASGGVRVRGGYTF. In nucleotides, the CDR3 is TGTGCCAGCGGGGGGGTAAGGGTCCGCGGCGGCTACACCTTC.

This clonotype has at least ten counts. This chain joins TRBV10-3 and TRBJ1-5, with no clear D. The CDR3 has 15 amino acids. Germline values: CDR1 ENHRY, CDR2 SYGVKD. V was trimmed by 0 bases and J by 0 bases, leaving 6 bases between them. The CDR3 region is CAISESTDSNQPQHF. DNA for the CDR3: TGTGCCATCAGTGAGTCGACGGATAGCAATCAGCCCCAGCATTTT.

The chain has TRBV19 and TRBJ1-2; 9 bases line up with TRBD1. From germline, CDR1 is LNHDA and CDR2 SQIVND (reference sequence). V was clipped by 5 bases and J by 8 bases; unmatched bases: 12. CDR3 length equals 15 residues. CDR3 sequence reads: CASSAGQGSLKGYTF. The CDR3 DNA sequence: TGTGCCAGTAGTGCGGGACAGGGTTCTCTGAAGGGCTACACCTTC.

This clonotype was seen a handful of times. The chain couples TRBV15 to TRBJ2-1; 9 bases align to TRBD2. The CDR3 covers 15 residues. After removal of 1 base from V and 6 bases from J, the junction contained 4 bases not matched to a gene. Germline CDR1 LNHNV, CDR2 YYDKDF (reference sequence). In DNA, the CDR3 is TGTGCCACCAGCAGAGCGCGGGGGGGCCTCAATGAGCAGTTCTTC. Protein: CATSRARGGLNEQFF.

This clonotype was counted between two and nine times. The genes are TRBV28 and TRBJ2-2; TRBD1 matches at 9 bases. With 3 bases clipped from V and 5 bases from J, the junction kept 10 bases outside the gene matches. This CDR3 contains 17 residues. Germline values: CDR1 MDHEN, CDR2 SYDVKM. The CDR3 sequence is CASSFPKLTGGTGELFF. Written as DNA, the CDR3 is TGTGCCAGCAGTTTCCCCAAATTGACAGGGGGGACCGGGGAGCTGTTTTTT.